These T cell receptor beta chains were read from a single sample in a study of blood T cells in healthy people across ages. TCRdb re-derived calls from the 5' RACE reads in MiXCR, one entry per CDR3 protein. The sample yields 1,300,000 or so distinct CDR3 sequences, approximately 59% seen once. Sequencing was done on a sample of blood. The receptors come from a man aged 18 to 29 in good health. CDR3s include the opening cysteine and the closing phenylalanine or tryptophan. D genes are given only for firm matches. Clone size is stated in some rows and not others, as once, few, many or a class when expanded.

j_gene: TRBJ1-5; abundance: NA; v_gene: TRBV6-5; d_gene: TRBD1; CDR3aa: CASSYYAGGQPQHF; CDR3nt: TGTGCCAGCAGTTACTATGCAGGGGGGCAGCCCCAGCATTTT
j_gene: TRBJ2-3; abundance: NA; v_gene: TRBV28; d_gene: NA; CDR3aa: CASSELGSDTQYF; CDR3nt: TGTGCCAGCAGCGAACTAGGCTCTGATACGCAGTATTTT
j_gene: TRBJ2-3; abundance: NA; v_gene: TRBV11-2; d_gene: NA; CDR3aa: CASSSSTDAQYF; CDR3nt: TGTGCCAGCAGCTCGTCCACAGATGCGCAGTATTTT
j_gene: TRBJ2-3; abundance: few; v_gene: TRBV7-7; d_gene: NA; CDR3aa: CASSLDLGDTQYF; CDR3nt: TGTGCTAGCAGCTTAGATCTAGGGGATACGCAGTATTTT
j_gene: TRBJ2-1; abundance: once; v_gene: TRBV4-3; d_gene: NA; CDR3aa: CASSHSFRDLHEQFF; CDR3nt: TGCGCCAGCAGCCACTCCTTCAGGGATCTCCACGAGCAGTTCTTC
j_gene: TRBJ1-2; abundance: NA; v_gene: TRBV28; d_gene: NA; CDR3aa: CASSDRNFYGYTF; CDR3nt: TGTGCCAGCAGTGACAGAAATTTCTATGGCTACACCTTC
j_gene: TRBJ1-2; abundance: NA; v_gene: TRBV3-1; d_gene: TRBD1; CDR3aa: CASTQQGVSYGYTF; CDR3nt: TGTGCCAGCACCCAACAGGGGGTCTCCTATGGCTACACCTTC
j_gene: TRBJ2-1; abundance: NA; v_gene: TRBV5-1; d_gene: NA; CDR3aa: CASSSDSYRYNEQFF; CDR3nt: TGCGCCAGCAGCTCGGACAGTTATCGATACAATGAGCAGTTCTTC
j_gene: TRBJ1-1; abundance: NA; v_gene: TRBV6-5; d_gene: NA; CDR3aa: CASRPDGGEAFF; CDR3nt: TGTGCCAGCAGACCCGACGGGGGAGAAGCTTTCTTT
j_gene: TRBJ2-7; abundance: NA; v_gene: TRBV19; d_gene: NA; CDR3aa: CASSIGPDYEQYF; CDR3nt: TGTGCCAGTAGTATCGGACCCGACTACGAGCAGTACTTC
j_gene: TRBJ2-1; abundance: NA; v_gene: TRBV7-6; d_gene: NA; CDR3aa: CASSPARGPGNEQFF; CDR3nt: TGTGCCAGCAGCCCTGCTCGAGGGCCGGGGAATGAGCAGTTCTTC
j_gene: TRBJ2-5; abundance: few; v_gene: TRBV12-5; d_gene: NA; CDR3aa: CASGGDGEGTQYF; CDR3nt: TGTGCTAGTGGTGGGGACGGAGAGGGGACCCAGTACTTC
j_gene: TRBJ1-4; abundance: NA; v_gene: TRBV7-9; d_gene: NA; CDR3aa: CASSLVGPSGEKLFF; CDR3nt: TGTGCCAGCAGCTTAGTCGGACCGTCTGGAGAAAAACTGTTTTTT
j_gene: TRBJ2-7; abundance: NA; v_gene: TRBV25-1; d_gene: NA; CDR3aa: CASSETQLWGDSYEQYF; CDR3nt: TGTGCCAGCAGTGAAACCCAGCTTTGGGGAGACTCCTACGAGCAGTACTTC
j_gene: TRBJ1-2; abundance: few; v_gene: TRBV29-1; d_gene: TRBD1; CDR3aa: CSVEGADRGYYGYTF; CDR3nt: TGCAGCGTTGAGGGGGCGGACAGGGGCTACTATGGCTACACCTTC
j_gene: TRBJ1-2; abundance: once; v_gene: TRBV12-3/TRBV12-4; d_gene: TRBD1; CDR3aa: CASSLGGTAFNLGGYTF; CDR3nt: TGTGCCAGCAGTTTGGGTGGGACAGCCTTTAACTTAGGTGGCTACACCTTC
j_gene: TRBJ2-1; abundance: NA; v_gene: TRBV27; d_gene: TRBD2; CDR3aa: CASSPGTSFPYNEQFF; CDR3nt: TGTGCCAGCAGTCCCGGGACTAGCTTCCCCTACAATGAGCAGTTCTTC
j_gene: TRBJ2-7; abundance: NA; v_gene: TRBV28; d_gene: NA; CDR3aa: CASRSTGLSYEQYF; CDR3nt: TGTGCCAGCAGAAGCACCGGGCTTTCCTACGAGCAGTACTTC
j_gene: TRBJ2-7; abundance: NA; v_gene: TRBV10-3; d_gene: NA; CDR3aa: CAISGPDSYEQYF; CDR3nt: TGTGCCATCAGTGGCCCGGACAGCTACGAGCAGTACTTC
j_gene: TRBJ2-1; abundance: NA; v_gene: TRBV20-1; d_gene: TRBD1; CDR3aa: CSARTGSTDEQFF; CDR3nt: TGCAGTGCTAGGACAGGGTCCACCGATGAGCAGTTCTTC
j_gene: TRBJ2-5; abundance: NA; v_gene: TRBV7-2; d_gene: TRBD2; CDR3aa: CASSSRLAEETQYF; CDR3nt: TGTGCCAGCAGCTCGAGACTAGCGGAAGAGACCCAGTACTTC
j_gene: TRBJ1-2; abundance: NA; v_gene: TRBV7-2; d_gene: TRBD1; CDR3aa: CASSPGGTGTGLLGYTF; CDR3nt: TGTGCCAGCAGCCCTGGAGGTACCGGGACAGGCCTGCTTGGCTACACCTTC
j_gene: TRBJ2-6; abundance: NA; v_gene: TRBV12-3/TRBV12-4; d_gene: NA; CDR3aa: CAGSSHGGGLSGANVLTF; CDR3nt: TGTGCCGGCAGCTCACACGGAGGTGGCCTCTCTGGGGCCAACGTCCTGACTTTC
j_gene: TRBJ1-5; abundance: NA; v_gene: TRBV4-3; d_gene: NA; CDR3aa: CASSQDHSQPQHF; CDR3nt: TGCGCCAGCAGCCAAGACCACAGTCAGCCCCAGCATTTT
j_gene: TRBJ1-1; abundance: once; v_gene: TRBV7-8; d_gene: NA; CDR3aa: CASSPATGYRKLNTEAFF; CDR3nt: TGTGCCAGCAGCCCAGCCACAGGGTATAGGAAGTTGAACACTGAAGCTTTCTTT
j_gene: TRBJ2-1; abundance: once; v_gene: TRBV20-1; d_gene: TRBD2; CDR3aa: CSHRREGEQFF; CDR3nt: TGCAGTCACCGGCGGGAGGGCGAGCAGTTCTTC
j_gene: TRBJ2-7; abundance: NA; v_gene: TRBV7-2; d_gene: TRBD2; CDR3aa: CASSLESGETYEQYF; CDR3nt: TGTGCCAGCAGCTTAGAGAGCGGGGAGACCTACGAGCAGTACTTC
j_gene: TRBJ2-5; abundance: NA; v_gene: TRBV7-2; d_gene: NA; CDR3aa: CASSSYPGSNEQYF; CDR3nt: TGTGCCAGCAGCTCCTACCCGGGATCGAATGAGCAGTACTTC
j_gene: TRBJ1-4; abundance: few; v_gene: TRBV7-2; d_gene: NA; CDR3aa: CASSLGGGNEKLFF; CDR3nt: TGTGCCAGCAGCTTGGGAGGGGGGAATGAAAAACTGTTTTTT
j_gene: TRBJ1-5; abundance: NA; v_gene: TRBV28; d_gene: NA; CDR3aa: CASREGGPGIGNQPQHF; CDR3nt: TGTGCCAGCAGGGAGGGGGGGCCGGGGATAGGCAATCAGCCCCAGCATTTT
j_gene: TRBJ2-7; abundance: NA; v_gene: TRBV20-1; d_gene: NA; CDR3aa: CSARPVGAYEQYF; CDR3nt: TGCAGTGCCCGACCCGTTGGGGCCTACGAGCAGTACTTC
j_gene: TRBJ2-1; abundance: NA; v_gene: TRBV6-2/TRBV6-3; d_gene: TRBD2; CDR3aa: CASSPLGLAENYEQFF; CDR3nt: TGTGCCAGCAGTCCCTTGGGACTAGCGGAGAACTATGAGCAGTTCTTC
j_gene: TRBJ1-4; abundance: NA; v_gene: TRBV12-3/TRBV12-4; d_gene: NA; CDR3aa: CASSLQEELFF; CDR3nt: TGTGCCAGCAGTTTGCAGGAAGAACTGTTTTTT